The 3 T cell receptor beta chains presented below share a single source sample, sequenced in a study of T cells in Graves' hyperthyroidism and ophthalmopathy. There were TCR beta CDR3 regions amplified from RNA transcripts. A set of HTBI primers served as the primers for a first-round RT-PCR of the TCR CDR3. From the multiplex PCR reads, TCRdb called clonotypes with MiXCR, one entry per CDR3 protein. This sample has 300,000 to 450,000 distinct CDR3 sequences, with roughly 14% found just once. Sequences were obtained from blood. The receptors derive from a woman aged 18 to 35 with Graves' hyperthyroidism that later progressed to Graves' ophthalmopathy.

This clonotype was picked up a small number of times. The chain has TRBV9 and TRBJ2-5; D is unresolved. Trimming removed 3 bases at V and 5 bases at J, with 14 bases between. The CDR3 covers 14 residues. Germline values: CDR1 SGDLS, CDR2 YYNGEE. CDR3 loop: CASSGGQFGETQYF. The CDR3 DNA is TGTGCCAGCAGCGGTGGCCAGTTTGGCGAGACCCAGTACTTC.

This clonotype was observed many times. This chain joins TRBV18 and TRBJ2-7; perhaps D is TRBD1 or TRBD2 (7 bases each). Trimming cost V 0 bases and J 7 bases, with 10 bases left between them. The CDR3 loop spans 13 amino acids. Germline V gene sequence: CDR1 KGHSH, CDR2 LQKENI. The CDR3: CASSPPQGGEQYF. DNA for the CDR3: TGTGCCAGCTCACCACCGCAGGGGGGGGAGCAGTACTTC.

Only a few counts were recorded for this clonotype. The V gene is TRBV14, the J gene TRBJ1-1; unclear D gene. CDR3 length: 16 amino acids. Germline-derived CDR1 and CDR2 are SGHDN and FVKESK. The V gene lost 4 bases and the J gene lost 0 bases, with 15 bases spanning the gap. This chain's CDR3 is CASSRLRTAMNTEAFF. For the CDR3, the DNA is TGTGCCAGCAGCCGGTTGAGGACGGCCATGAACACTGAAGCTTTCTTT.